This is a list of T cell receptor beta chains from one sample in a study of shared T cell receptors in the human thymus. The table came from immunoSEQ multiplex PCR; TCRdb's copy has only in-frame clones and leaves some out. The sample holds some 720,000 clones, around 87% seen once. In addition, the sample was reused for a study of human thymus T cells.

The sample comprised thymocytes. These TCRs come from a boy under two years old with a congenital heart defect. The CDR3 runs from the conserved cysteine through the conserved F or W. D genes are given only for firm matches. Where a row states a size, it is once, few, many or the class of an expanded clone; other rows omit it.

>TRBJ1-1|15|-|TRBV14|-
TGTGCCAGCAGCCGCCACGGGGGGGCTCCCACTGAAGCTTTCTTT
CASSRHGGAPTEAFF
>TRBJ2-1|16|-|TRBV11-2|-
TGTGCCAGCAGCCCGCAATCCGCTAGCTCCTACAATGAGCAGTTCTTC
CASSPQSASSYNEQFF
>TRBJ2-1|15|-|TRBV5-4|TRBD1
TGTGCCAGCAGCTTGGCCTCGACAGGGGGCAATGAGCAGTTCTTC
CASSLASTGGNEQFF
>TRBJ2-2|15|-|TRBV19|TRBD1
TGTGCCAGTAATTCCCGGACAGGGTTCAGCGGGGAGCTGTTTTTT
CASNSRTGFSGELFF
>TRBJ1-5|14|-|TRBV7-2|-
TGTGCCAGCAGCTTACAGGGACTCAATCAGCCCCAGCATTTT
CASSLQGLNQPQHF
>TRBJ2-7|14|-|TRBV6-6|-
TGTGCCAGCAGCTCCCCGAGGGAGACCTACGAGCAGTACTTC
CASSSPRETYEQYF
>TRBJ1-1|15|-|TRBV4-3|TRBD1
TGCGCCAGCAGCCAAGATCTGACAGGGTGCGCTGAAGCTTTCTTT
CASSQDLTGCAEAFF
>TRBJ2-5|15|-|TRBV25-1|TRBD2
TGTGCCAGCAGTGAGAGGCGATCTAGCGGGAGTTTTCAGTACTTC
CASSERRSSGSFQYF
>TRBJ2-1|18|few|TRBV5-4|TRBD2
TGTGCCAGCAGCCCCCATTATTCTAGCGGGAGGGGATACAATGAGCAGTTCTTC
CASSPHYSSGRGYNEQFF
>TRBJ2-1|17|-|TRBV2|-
TGTGCCAGCAGTGGATTCTGGACTGGACTCACCTACAATGAGCAGTTCTTC
CASSGFWTGLTYNEQFF
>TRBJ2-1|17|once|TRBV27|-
TGTGCCAGCAGTTTCTCGGGGTTACAGGGCCACTACAATGAGCAGTTCTTC
CASSFSGLQGHYNEQFF
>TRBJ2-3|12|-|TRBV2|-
TGTGCCAGCAGAAGAGGACAGACTACGCAGTATTTT
CASRRGQTTQYF
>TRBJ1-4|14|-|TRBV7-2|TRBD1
TGTGCCAGCAGCCACGACAGGGCGAGTGAAAAACTGTTTTTT
CASSHDRASEKLFF
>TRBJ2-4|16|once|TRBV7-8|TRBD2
TGTGCCAGCAGCCCGGGTTCGGCTAGCGGGAGGAACATTCAGTACTTC
CASSPGSASGRNIQYF
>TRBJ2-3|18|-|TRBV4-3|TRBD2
TGCGCCAGCAGCCAAGATTTAGCGGGGATTCACCGAACAGATACGCAGTATTTT
CASSQDLAGIHRTDTQYF
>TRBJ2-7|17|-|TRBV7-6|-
TGTGCCAGCAGCTGCCCCCGGGACTCCAATGGGTCCTACGAGCAGTACTTC
CASSCPRDSNGSYEQYF
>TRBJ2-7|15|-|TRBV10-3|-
TGTGCCATCAGTGAGTCGGAGAGCGTTTCCTACGAGCAGTACTTC
CAISESESVSYEQYF
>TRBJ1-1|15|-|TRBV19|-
TGTGCCAGTAGTCCCGACCCCGGCGGGGTCACTGAAGCTTTCTTT
CASSPDPGGVTEAFF
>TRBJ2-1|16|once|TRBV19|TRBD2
TGTGCCAGTAGTACCCTCGGACTAGCGGAGTACAATGAGCAGTTCTTC
CASSTLGLAEYNEQFF
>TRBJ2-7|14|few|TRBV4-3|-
TGCGCCAGCAGCTCCCGGACAGCTACCTACGAGCAGTACTTC
CASSSRTATYEQYF
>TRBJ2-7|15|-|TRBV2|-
TGTGCCAGCAGAGGAGACAGCCCTTTGGGATACGAGCAGTACTTC
CASRGDSPLGYEQYF
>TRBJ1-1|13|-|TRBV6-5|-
TGTGCCAGCAGGCGGACATTGAACACTGAAGCTTTCTTT
CASRRTLNTEAFF
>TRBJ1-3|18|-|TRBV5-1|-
TGCGCCAGCAGCTTGGCCGCCAGGACAGACTTCTTTGGAAACACCATATATTTT
CASSLAARTDFFGNTIYF
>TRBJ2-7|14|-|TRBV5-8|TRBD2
TGTGCCAGCAGTAACGGCGGGAGTGGGTACGAGCAGTACTTC
CASSNGGSGYEQYF
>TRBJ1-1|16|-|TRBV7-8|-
TGTGCCAGCAGCCTCGGGGTGAGGGGGGGGAGAACTGAAGCTTTCTTT
CASSLGVRGGRTEAFF
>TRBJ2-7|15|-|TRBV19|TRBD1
TGTGCCAGTAGTCCCCGGACAGGGAGCTCCTACGAGCAGTACTTC
CASSPRTGSSYEQYF
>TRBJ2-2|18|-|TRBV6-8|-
TGTGCCAGCAGTTACCCGGCGGTACAGGACGCGAACACCGGGGAGCTGTTTTTT
CASSYPAVQDANTGELFF
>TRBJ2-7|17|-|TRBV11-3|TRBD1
TGTGCCAGCAGCTTAGATCGGGACAGCTCTTCCCCCTACGAGCAGTACTTC
CASSLDRDSSSPYEQYF
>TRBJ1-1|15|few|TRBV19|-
TGTGCCAGTAGTATAGATCCCGGACAGAACACTGAAGCTTTCTTT
CASSIDPGQNTEAFF
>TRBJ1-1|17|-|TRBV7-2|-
TGTGCCAGCAGCCCCCCCGCAGGGGCTGATACGAACACTGAAGCTTTCTTT
CASSPPAGADTNTEAFF
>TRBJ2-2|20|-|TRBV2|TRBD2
TGTGCCAGCATCGCTAGCGGGAGCCCCGCGCGGGGAGCGAACACCGGGGAGCTGTTTTTT
CASIASGSPARGANTGELFF
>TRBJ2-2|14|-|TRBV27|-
TGTGCCAGCAGTTTATTGACTCACACCGGGGAGCTGTTTTTT
CASSLLTHTGELFF
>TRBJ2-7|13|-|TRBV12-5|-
TGTGCTAGTGGAAACAGGTCCACCTACGAGCAGTACTTC
CASGNRSTYEQYF
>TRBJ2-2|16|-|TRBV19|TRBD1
TGTGCCAGTAGTATAGCCCCGGGACAGATCACCGGGGAGCTGTTTTTT
CASSIAPGQITGELFF
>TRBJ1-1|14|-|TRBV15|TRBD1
TGTGCCACCAGCACCTGGGACAGGAACACTGAAGCTTTCTTT
CATSTWDRNTEAFF
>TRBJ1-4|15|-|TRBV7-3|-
TGTGCCAGCAGCCCCCGCAGGGGACAAAATGAAAAACTGTTTTTT
CASSPRRGQNEKLFF
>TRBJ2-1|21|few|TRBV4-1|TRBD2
TGCGCCAGCAGCCAAGATACTCGAGTTTTAGGGCTAGCGGGTCCGGACAATGAGCAGTTCTTC
CASSQDTRVLGLAGPDNEQFF
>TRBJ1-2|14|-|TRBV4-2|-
TGTGCCAGCAGCCTGACAGGTGAAGACTATGGCTACACCTTC
CASSLTGEDYGYTF
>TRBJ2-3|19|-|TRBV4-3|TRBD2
TGCGCCAGCAGCCAAGATCGGGGTAGCGGGAGGGCCGGGACAGATACGCAGTATTTT
CASSQDRGSGRAGTDTQYF
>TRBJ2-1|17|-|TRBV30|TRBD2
TGTGCCTGGAGTGTACACCGGCGGGAGGGCACCTACAATGAGCAGTTCTTC
CAWSVHRREGTYNEQFF
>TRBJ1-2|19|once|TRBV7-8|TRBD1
TGTGCCAGCAGCCCCCCTCATGACCAAACTTCGGGACAGAACTATGGCTACACCTTC
CASSPPHDQTSGQNYGYTF
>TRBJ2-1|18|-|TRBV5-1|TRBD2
TGCGCCAGCAGCACAGGACTAGCGGGAGGCCCTTTGTACAATGAGCAGTTCTTC
CASSTGLAGGPLYNEQFF